The entry that follows covers one T cell receptor beta chain sequence. The antigen is undetermined. Unique molecular identifiers had been added to the TCR beta cDNA libraries. It was from roughly 1.1 to 9.2 million T cells that roughly 0.5 million cDNA molecules came. Via MiXCR, TCRdb re-called the PCR reads, giving one row per CDR3 protein. This table has 820,000 or so distinct CDR3 sequences, 53% appearing once. This sample was taken from a study of post-analysis software for immune sequencing data. The study's findings and limits: Five or six TRBV segments, TRBV5-6, TRBV5-1 and TRBV20-1 among them, were found more frequent in patients than controls.

From germline, CDR1 is KGHDR and CDR2 SFDVKD. The CDR3 has 15 amino acids. After removal of 2 bases from V and 5 bases from J, the junction contained 3 bases not matched to a gene. Sequencing was performed on blood. The sequence was obtained from a girl aged 10 to 17 with multiple sclerosis. The rearrangement joins TRBV24-1 to TRBJ2-1, with 9 bases matching TRBD2. The CDR3 DNA follows: TGTGCCACCAGTGATTCCCAGCGGGGGGACAATGAGCAGTTCTTC. It yields the protein CATSDSQRGDNEQFF.